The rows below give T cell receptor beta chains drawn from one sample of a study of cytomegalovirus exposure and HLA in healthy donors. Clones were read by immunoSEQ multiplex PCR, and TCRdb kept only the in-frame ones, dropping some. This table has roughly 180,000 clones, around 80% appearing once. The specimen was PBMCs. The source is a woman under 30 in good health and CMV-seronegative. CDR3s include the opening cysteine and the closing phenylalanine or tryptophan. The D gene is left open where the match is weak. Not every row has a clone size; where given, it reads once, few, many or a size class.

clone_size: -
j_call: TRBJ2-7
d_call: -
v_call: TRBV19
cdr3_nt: TGTGCCAGTAGGGCATTAATGGAGGTTGGCGAGCAGTACTTC
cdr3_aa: CASRALMEVGEQYF

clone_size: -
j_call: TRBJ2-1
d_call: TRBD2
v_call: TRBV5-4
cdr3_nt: TGTGCCAGCAGCGACGCCTGGACTAGCGGGAGTTTGGGCGATGAGCAGTTCTTC
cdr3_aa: CASSDAWTSGSLGDEQFF

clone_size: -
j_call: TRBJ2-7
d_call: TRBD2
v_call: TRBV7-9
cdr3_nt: TGTGCCAGCAGCTTAGCGGCGGGAGGGCCAAGCTCCTACGAGCAGTACTTC
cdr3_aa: CASSLAAGGPSSYEQYF

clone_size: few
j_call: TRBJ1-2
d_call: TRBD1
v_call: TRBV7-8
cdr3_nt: TGTGCCAGCAGCTTAGCTTACAGGGGGCCCTATGGCTACACCTTC
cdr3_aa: CASSLAYRGPYGYTF

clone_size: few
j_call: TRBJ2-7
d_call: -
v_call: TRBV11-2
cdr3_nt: TGTGCCAGCACCCCCCCCGGTTTCGAGCAGTACTTC
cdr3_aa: CASTPPGFEQYF

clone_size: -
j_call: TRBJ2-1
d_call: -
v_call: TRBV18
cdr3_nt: TGTGCCAGCTCGCCGGACACTGGCTCCTACAATGAGCAGTTCTTC
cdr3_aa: CASSPDTGSYNEQFF

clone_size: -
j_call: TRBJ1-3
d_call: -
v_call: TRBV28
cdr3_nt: TGTGCCAGCAGTTTCCGGCGGATCTCTGGAAACACCATATATTTT
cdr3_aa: CASSFRRISGNTIYF

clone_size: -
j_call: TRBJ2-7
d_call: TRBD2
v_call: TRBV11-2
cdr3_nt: TGTGCCAGCAGCCCAACGGTCGCGGGAGGGTTCGACGAGCAGTACTTC
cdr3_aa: CASSPTVAGGFDEQYF

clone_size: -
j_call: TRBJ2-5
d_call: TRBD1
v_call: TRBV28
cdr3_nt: TGTGCCAGCACCGTCCCCGACAGGGTGGAGACCCAGTACTTC
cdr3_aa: CASTVPDRVETQYF

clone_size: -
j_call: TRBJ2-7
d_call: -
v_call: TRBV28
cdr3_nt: TGTGCCAGCAGTTTATTTTCCGGTCCCAAATATCAGCAGGGCGAGCAGTACTTC
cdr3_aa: CASSLFSGPKYQQGEQYF

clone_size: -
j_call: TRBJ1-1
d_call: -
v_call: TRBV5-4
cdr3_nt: TGTGCCGGGGGGGTGAACACTGAAGCTTTCTTT
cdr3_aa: CAGGVNTEAFF

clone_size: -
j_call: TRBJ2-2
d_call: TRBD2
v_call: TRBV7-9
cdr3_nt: TGTGCCAGCAGCCTCCCCGGGACTAGCGGAGCTTACACCGGGGAGCTGTTTTTT
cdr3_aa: CASSLPGTSGAYTGELFF

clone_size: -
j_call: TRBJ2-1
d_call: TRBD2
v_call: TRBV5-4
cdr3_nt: TGTGCCAGCGCATCCCCCCCGGGAGGCTACAATGAGCAGTTCTTC
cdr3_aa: CASASPPGGYNEQFF

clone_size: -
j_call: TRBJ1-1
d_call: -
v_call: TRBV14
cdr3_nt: TGTGCCAGCAGCCAAGTTCCGGGGGTGAACACTGAAGCTTTCTTT
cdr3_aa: CASSQVPGVNTEAFF

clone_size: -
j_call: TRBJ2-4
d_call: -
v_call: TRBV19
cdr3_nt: TGTGCCAGTAGCGTCGCCAAAAACATTCAGTACTTC
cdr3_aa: CASSVAKNIQYF

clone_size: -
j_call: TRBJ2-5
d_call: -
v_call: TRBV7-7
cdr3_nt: TGTGCTAGCAGCCCTCCCTCGGGACTCCAAGAGACCCAGTACTTC
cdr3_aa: CASSPPSGLQETQYF

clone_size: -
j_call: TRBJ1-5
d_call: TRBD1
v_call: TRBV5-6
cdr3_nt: TGTGCCAGCAGCTTGGGACAGGGGGTAGGGCAGCCCCAGCATTTT
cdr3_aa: CASSLGQGVGQPQHF

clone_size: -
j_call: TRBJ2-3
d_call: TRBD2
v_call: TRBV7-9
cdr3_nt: TGTGCCAGCATCCCACCCCCTAGAGCGGGAGGGCCGAAGCAGTATTTT
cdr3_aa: CASIPPPRAGGPKQYF

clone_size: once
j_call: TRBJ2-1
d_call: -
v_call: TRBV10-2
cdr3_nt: TGCGCCAGTTCACGGGAGCCCCGGGACAATGAGCAGTTCTTC
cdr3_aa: CASSREPRDNEQFF

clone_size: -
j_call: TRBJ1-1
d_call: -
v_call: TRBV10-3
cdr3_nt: TGTGCCATCAGGCTGGGGCCGGCTGGATTTTCCACTGAAGCTTTCTTT
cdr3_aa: CAIRLGPAGFSTEAFF

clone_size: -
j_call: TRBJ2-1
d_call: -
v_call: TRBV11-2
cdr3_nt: TGTGCCAGCAGCTTAGTTCTGTCGTACAATGAGCAGTTCTTC
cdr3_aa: CASSLVLSYNEQFF

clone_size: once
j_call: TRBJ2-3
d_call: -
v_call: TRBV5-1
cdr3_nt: TGCGCCAGCAGCTTTGCGGGTAGCACAGATACGCAGTATTTT
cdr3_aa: CASSFAGSTDTQYF

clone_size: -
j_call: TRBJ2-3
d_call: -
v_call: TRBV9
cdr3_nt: TGTGCCAGCAGCCCCTCCGGGACTAGCACAGATACGCAGTATTTT
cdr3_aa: CASSPSGTSTDTQYF

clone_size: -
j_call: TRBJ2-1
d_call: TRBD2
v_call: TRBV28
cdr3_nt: TGTGCCAGCAGTTTGGTGGGACTAGCGGGAGGCGAGCAGTTCTTC
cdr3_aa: CASSLVGLAGGEQFF

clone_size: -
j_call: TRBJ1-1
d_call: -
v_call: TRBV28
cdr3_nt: TGTGCCAGCAGTTTCAGGGGCTTGTACACTGAAGCTTTCTTT
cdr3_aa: CASSFRGLYTEAFF

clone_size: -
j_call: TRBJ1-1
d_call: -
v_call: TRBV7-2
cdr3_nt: TGTGCCAGCAGCGTGACAGGGAACACTGAAGCTTTCTTT
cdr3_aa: CASSVTGNTEAFF

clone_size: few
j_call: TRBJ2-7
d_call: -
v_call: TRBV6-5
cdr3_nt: TGTGCCAGCAGTTACTCGAGCCGCTACGAGCAGTACTTC
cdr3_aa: CASSYSSRYEQYF

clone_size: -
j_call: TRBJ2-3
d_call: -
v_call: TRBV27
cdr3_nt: TGTGCCAGCAGTCTTCGGACTGCCAACACAGATACGCAGTATTTT
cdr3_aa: CASSLRTANTDTQYF

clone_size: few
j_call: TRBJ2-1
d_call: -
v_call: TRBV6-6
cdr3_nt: TGTGCCAGCGGGGACTTCAATGAGCAGTTCTTC
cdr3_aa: CASGDFNEQFF

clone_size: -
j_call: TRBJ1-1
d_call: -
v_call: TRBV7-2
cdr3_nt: TGTGCCAGCAGCTCGTCACACAGTAACACTGAAGCTTTCTTT
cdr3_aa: CASSSSHSNTEAFF

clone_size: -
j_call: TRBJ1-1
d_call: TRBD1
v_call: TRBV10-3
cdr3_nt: TGTGCCATCGGGGACAGGGGGCCAACGAACACTGAAGCTTTCTTT
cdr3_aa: CAIGDRGPTNTEAFF

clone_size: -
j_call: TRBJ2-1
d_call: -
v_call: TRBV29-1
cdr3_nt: TGCAGCGGGGGCAGGGGAGGGGATGAGCAGTTCTTC
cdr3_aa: CSGGRGGDEQFF

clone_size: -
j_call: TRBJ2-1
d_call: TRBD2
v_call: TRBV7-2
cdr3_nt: TGTGCCAGCAGCTCCGTAGCGGGAGGGCGCTATGAGCAGTTCTTC
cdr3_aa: CASSSVAGGRYEQFF

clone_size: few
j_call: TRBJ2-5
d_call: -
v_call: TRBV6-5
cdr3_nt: TGTGCCAGCAGTCCATGGCAGGTCAAAGAGACCCAGTACTTC
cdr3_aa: CASSPWQVKETQYF

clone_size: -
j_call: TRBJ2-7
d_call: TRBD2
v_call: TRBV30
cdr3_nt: TGTGCCTTGGGACTAGCGGGAACGTACGAGCAGTACTTC
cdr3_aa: CALGLAGTYEQYF

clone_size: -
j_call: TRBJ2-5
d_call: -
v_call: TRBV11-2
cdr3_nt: TGTGCCAGCAGCTCAGAATGGGGGGTTCAAGAGACCCAGTACTTC
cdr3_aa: CASSSEWGVQETQYF

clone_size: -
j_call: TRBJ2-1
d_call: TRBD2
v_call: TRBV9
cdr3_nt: TGTGCCAGCAGCGACAATCTGAGACTAGCGGGAAGTGAGCAGTTCTTC
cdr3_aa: CASSDNLRLAGSEQFF

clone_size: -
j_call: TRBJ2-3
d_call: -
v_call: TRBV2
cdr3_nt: TGTGCCTCCGGTACGCAGTATTTT
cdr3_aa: CASGTQYF

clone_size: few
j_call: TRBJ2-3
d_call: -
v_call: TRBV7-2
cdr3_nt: TGTGCCAGCAGCTTACGGACTCCCCCCGAAGATACGCAGTATTTT
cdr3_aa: CASSLRTPPEDTQYF

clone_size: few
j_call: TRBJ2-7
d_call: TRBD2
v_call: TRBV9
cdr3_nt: TGTGCCAGCAGCGTAGGTCCTAGCGGGAGTCTCTCCTACGAGCAGTACTTC
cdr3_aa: CASSVGPSGSLSYEQYF

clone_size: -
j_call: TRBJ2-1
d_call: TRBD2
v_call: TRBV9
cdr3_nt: TGTGCCAGCAGCAATAAAGGGGGGGAGGGAACCGGGACTAGAAGCAATGAGCAGTTCTTC
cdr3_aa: CASSNKGGEGTGTRSNEQFF

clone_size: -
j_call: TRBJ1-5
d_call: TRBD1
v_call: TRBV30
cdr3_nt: TGTGCCTGGAGGGGGAAGGGGGCGGATCAGCCCCAGCATTTT
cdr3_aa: CAWRGKGADQPQHF

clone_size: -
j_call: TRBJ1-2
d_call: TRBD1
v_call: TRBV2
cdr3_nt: TGTGCCAGCAGTGAGCGAGGGGGCGCAGGCTATGGCTACACCTTC
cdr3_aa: CASSERGGAGYGYTF

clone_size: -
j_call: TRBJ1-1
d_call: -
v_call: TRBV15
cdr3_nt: TGTGCCACCAGCAGGGATCTCGGGGAGAACACTGAAGCTTTCTTT
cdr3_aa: CATSRDLGENTEAFF

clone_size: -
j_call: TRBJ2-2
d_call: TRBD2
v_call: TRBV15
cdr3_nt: TGTGCCACCAGCAGAGAACTAGCGGGAGAGAACACCGGGGAGCTGTTTTTT
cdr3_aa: CATSRELAGENTGELFF

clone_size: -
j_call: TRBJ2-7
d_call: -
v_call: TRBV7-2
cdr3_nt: TGTGCCAGTGGCCAGCCAGGTGTAAGTTCCTACGAGCAGTACTTC
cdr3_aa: CASGQPGVSSYEQYF

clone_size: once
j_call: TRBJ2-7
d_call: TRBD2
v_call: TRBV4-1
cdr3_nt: TGCGCCAGCAGCCCTCGGACACGGGAGGTCGAGCAGTACTTC
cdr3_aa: CASSPRTREVEQYF

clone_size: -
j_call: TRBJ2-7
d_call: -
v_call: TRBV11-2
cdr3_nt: TGTGCCAGCAGCCCATCTAGGTATGGCTACGAGCAGTACTTC
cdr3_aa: CASSPSRYGYEQYF

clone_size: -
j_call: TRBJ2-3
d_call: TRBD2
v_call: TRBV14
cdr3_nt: TGTGCCAGCAGCCAAGATGGGGCTAGCGGTACAGATACGCAGTATTTT
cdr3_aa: CASSQDGASGTDTQYF

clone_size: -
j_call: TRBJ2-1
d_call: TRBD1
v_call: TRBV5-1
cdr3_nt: TGCGCCAGCAGCCTTACAGGGGAGAGCTACAATGAGCAGTTCTTC
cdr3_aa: CASSLTGESYNEQFF

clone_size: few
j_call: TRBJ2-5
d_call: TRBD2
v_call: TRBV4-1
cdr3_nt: TGCGCCAGCAGCCAAGCAGGCGGGAGTATAGAGACCCAGTACTTC
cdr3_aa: CASSQAGGSIETQYF

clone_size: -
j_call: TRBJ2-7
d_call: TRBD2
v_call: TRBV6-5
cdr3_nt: TGTGCCAGCAGCCCCCTGGGAGGGAGCGACTACGAGCAGTACTTC
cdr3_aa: CASSPLGGSDYEQYF

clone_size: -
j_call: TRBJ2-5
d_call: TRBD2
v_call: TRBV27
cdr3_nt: TGTGCCAGCAGTTTCAGGACTAGCGGGAGGCCAGAGACCCAGTACTTC
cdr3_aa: CASSFRTSGRPETQYF

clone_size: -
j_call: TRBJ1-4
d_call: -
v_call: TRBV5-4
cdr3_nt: TGTGCCAGCAGCTTGTCTAGAACCAATGAAAAACTGTTTTTT
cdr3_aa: CASSLSRTNEKLFF

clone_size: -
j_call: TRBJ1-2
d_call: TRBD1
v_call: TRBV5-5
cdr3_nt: TGTGCCAGCAGCCCAACCGGGACAGACTACTATGGCTACACCTTC
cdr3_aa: CASSPTGTDYYGYTF